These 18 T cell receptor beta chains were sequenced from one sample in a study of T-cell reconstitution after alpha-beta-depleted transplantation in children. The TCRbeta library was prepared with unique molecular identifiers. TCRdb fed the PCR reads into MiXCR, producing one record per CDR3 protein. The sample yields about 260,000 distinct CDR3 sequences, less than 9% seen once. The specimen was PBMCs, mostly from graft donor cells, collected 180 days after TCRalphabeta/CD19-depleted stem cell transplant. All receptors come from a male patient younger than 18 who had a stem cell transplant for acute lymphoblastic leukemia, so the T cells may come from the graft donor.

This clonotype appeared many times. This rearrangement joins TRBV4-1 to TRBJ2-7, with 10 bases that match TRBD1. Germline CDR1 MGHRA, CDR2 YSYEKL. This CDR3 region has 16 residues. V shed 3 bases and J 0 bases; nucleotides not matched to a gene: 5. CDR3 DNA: TGCGCCAGCAGCCACCCGGGACAGGGGAGCTCCTACGAGCAGTACTTC. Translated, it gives CASSHPGQGSSYEQYF.

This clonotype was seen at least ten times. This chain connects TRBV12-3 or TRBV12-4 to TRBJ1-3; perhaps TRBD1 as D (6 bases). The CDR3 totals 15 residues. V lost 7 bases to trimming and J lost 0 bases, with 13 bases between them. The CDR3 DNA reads TGTGCCAGCACCCCAACAGGGTCCTCTGGAAACACCATATATTTT. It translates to CASTPTGSSGNTIYF.

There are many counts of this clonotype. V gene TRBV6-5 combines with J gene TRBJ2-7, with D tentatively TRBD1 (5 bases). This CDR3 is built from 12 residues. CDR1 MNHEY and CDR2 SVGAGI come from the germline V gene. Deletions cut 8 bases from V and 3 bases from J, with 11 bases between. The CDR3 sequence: CASLRQYYEQYF. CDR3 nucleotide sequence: TGTGCCAGCCTGCGACAGTACTACGAGCAGTACTTC.

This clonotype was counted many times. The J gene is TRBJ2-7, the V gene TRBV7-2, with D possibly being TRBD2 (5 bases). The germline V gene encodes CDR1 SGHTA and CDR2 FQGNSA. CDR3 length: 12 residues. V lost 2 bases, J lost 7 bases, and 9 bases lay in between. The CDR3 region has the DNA TGTGCCAGCAGCTTAAGAGGGAAGGAGCAGTACTTC. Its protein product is CASSLRGKEQYF.

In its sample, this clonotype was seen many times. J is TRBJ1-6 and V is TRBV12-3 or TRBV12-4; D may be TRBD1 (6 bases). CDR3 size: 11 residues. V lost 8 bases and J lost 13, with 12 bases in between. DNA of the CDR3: TGTGCCAGCGGAACAGGGCTCCCCCTCCACTTT. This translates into CASGTGLPLHF.

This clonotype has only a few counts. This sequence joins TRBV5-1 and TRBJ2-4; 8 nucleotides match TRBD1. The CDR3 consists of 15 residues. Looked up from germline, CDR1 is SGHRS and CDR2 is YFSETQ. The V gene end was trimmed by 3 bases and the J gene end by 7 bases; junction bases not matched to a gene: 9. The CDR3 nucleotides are TGCGCCAGCAGCTCGACAGGGGTTGGTACTAACATTCAGTACTTC. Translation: CASSSTGVGTNIQYF.

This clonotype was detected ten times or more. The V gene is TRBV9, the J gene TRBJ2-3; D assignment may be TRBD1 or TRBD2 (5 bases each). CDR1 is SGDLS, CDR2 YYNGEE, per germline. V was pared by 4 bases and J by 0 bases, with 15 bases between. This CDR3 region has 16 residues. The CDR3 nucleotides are TGTGCCAGCAGCAACCCCCGGGGCTCTAGCACAGATACGCAGTATTTT. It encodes CASSNPRGSSTDTQYF.

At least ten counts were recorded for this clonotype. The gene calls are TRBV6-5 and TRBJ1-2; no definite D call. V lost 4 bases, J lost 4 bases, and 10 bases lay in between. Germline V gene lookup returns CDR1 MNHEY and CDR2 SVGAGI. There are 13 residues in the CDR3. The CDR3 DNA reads TGTGCCAGCAGTTCCGGACCTCCCTATGGCTACACCTTC. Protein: CASSSGPPYGYTF.

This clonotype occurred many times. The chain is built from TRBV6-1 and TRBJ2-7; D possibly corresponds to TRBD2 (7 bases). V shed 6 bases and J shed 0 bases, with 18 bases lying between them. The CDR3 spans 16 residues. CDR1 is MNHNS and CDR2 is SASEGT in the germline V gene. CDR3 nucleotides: TGTGCCAGCAGGCTCGATGGGGGCGGGAGCTCCTACGAGCAGTACTTC. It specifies CASRLDGGGSSYEQYF.

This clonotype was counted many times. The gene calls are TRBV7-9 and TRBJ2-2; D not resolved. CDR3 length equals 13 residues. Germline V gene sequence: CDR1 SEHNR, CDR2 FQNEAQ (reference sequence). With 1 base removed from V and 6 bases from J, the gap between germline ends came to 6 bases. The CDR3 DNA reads TGTGCCAGCAGCTTAGTAGATCCCGGGGAGCTGTTTTTT. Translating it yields CASSLVDPGELFF.

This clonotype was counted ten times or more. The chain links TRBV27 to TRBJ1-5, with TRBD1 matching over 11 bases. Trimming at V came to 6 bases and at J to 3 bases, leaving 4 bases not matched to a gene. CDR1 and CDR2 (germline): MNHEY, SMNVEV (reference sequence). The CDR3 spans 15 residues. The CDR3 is CASSRTGGINQPQHF. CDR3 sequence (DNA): TGTGCCAGCAGCCGGACAGGGGGCATCAATCAGCCCCAGCATTTT.

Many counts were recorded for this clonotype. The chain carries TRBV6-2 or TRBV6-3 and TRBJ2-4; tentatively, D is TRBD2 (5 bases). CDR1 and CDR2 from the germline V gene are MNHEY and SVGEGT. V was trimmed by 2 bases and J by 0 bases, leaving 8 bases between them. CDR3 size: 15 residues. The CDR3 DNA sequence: TGTGCCAGCAGTTACGAGGGAATAGCCAAAAACATTCAGTACTTC. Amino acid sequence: CASSYEGIAKNIQYF.

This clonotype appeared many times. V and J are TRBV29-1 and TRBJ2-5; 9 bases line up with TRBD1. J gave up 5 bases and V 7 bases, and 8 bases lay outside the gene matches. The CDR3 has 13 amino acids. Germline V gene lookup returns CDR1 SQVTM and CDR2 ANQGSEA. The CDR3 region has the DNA TGCAGCGGGGGACAGGGAGGATGGGAGACCCAGTACTTC. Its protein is CSGGQGGWETQYF. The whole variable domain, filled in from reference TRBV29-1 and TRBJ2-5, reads SAVISQKPSRDICQRGTSLTIQCQVDSQVTMMFWYRQQPGQSLTLIATANQGSEATYESGFVIDKFPISRPNLTFSTLTVSNMSPEDSSIYLCSGGQGGWETQYFGPGTRLLVL.

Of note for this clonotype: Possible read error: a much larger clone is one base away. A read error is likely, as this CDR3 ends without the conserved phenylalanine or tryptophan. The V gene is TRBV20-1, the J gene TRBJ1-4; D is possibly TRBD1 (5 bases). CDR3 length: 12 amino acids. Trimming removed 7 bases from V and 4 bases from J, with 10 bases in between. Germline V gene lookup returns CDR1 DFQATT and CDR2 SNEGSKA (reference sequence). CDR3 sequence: CSVDSFNEKLFI. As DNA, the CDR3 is TGCAGTGTAGACAGTTTTAATGAAAAACTGTTTATT.

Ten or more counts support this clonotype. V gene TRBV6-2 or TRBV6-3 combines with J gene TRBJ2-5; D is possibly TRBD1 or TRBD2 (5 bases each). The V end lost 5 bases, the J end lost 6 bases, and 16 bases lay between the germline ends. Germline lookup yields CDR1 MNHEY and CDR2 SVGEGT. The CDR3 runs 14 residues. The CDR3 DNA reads TGTGCCAGCAGTCCCCTCGGGGCGGCGAAGACCCAGTACTTC. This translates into CASSPLGAAKTQYF.

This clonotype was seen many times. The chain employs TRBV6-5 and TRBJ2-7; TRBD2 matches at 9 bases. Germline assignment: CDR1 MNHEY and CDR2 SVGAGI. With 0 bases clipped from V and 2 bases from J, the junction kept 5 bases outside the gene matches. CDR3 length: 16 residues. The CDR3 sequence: CASSYSRLAGTYEQYF. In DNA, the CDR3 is TGTGCCAGCAGTTACTCGAGGCTAGCGGGGACCTACGAGCAGTACTTC.

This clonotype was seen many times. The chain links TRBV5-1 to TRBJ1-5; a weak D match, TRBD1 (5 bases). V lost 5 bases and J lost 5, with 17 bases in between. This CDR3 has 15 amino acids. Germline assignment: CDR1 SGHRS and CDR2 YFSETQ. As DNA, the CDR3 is TGCGCCAGCAGACTTTCAGGGATTGGAGATCAGCCCCAGCATTTT. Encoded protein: CASRLSGIGDQPQHF.

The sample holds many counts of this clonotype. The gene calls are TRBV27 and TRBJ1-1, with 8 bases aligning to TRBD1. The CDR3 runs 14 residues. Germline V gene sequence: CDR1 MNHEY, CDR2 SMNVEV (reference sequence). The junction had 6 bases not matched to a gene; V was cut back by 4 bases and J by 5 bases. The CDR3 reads CASSSGTGKTEAFF. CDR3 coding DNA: TGTGCCAGCAGTTCCGGGACAGGAAAGACTGAAGCTTTCTTT.